A single sample is the source of the 10 T cell receptor beta chains below, sequenced in a study of beta chain features in type 1 diabetes. Their cognate antigens are unknown. The whole isolated RNA underwent reverse transcription, so sequencing captured expressed TCRB transcripts. Data came from immunoSEQ multiplex PCR; TCRdb stores just in-frame clones and leaves some out. This table has nearly 700,000 clones, about an eighth appearing once. General study results and limits: People with Type 1 diabetes carried modestly yet significantly shorter TCRB CDR3s in all four CD4+ subsets.

Sequencing used naive CD4+ T cells from blood. These receptors were collected from a man between 18 and 35 years old with type 1 diabetes.

In regard to this clone: At the DNA level, this CDR3 is encoded by other sequences in the same sample as well. The V call is TRBV5-4, the J call TRBJ1-3; D gene ambiguous. The CDR3 sequence is 14 residues long. V was pared by 0 bases and J by 0 bases, with 4 bases between. Germline assignment: CDR1 SGHNT and CDR2 YYREEE (reference sequence). The CDR3 bases are TGTGCCAGCAGCTTGGATCTCTCTGGAAACACCATATATTTT. Translating it yields CASSLDLSGNTIYF.

The gene calls are TRBV7-2 and TRBJ2-1; D not resolved. The CDR3 spans 14 residues. Trimming pared 1 base from V and 4 bases from J, leaving 8 bases between. Germline loops: CDR1 SGHTA, CDR2 FQGNSA. The CDR3 protein is CASSLVTRYNEQFF. The CDR3 nucleotides are TGTGCCAGCAGCTTAGTGACCCGTTACAATGAGCAGTTCTTC.

This clone occurred a few times. The chain links TRBV28 to TRBJ1-6, with D tentatively TRBD1 (5 bases). Germline CDR1 and CDR2: MDHEN and SYDVKM. Trimming shortened V by 1 base and J by 9 bases, and 13 bases separated the two germline ends. The CDR3 length is 15 residues. In nucleotides, the CDR3 is TGTGCCAGCAGTTTATTTCAGGGTGAGGGTTCACCCCTCCACTTT. Its translation is CASSLFQGEGSPLHF.

This clone turned up a few times. The V and J genes are TRBV29-1 and TRBJ1-1; 8 positions agree with TRBD1. Germline CDR1 and CDR2: SQVTM and ANQGSEA. Trimming removed 5 bases from V and 4 bases from J; junction bases left unmatched: 9. The CDR3 is 14 residues long. Here the CDR3 reads CSVSAGGQGTEAFF. The CDR3 region has the DNA TGCAGCGTTTCGGCAGGGGGCCAGGGCACTGAAGCTTTCTTT.

V is TRBV30 and J is TRBJ1-5, with D unresolved. V was trimmed by 1 base and J by 3 bases, leaving 10 bases between them. The CDR3 length is 14 residues. The germline V gene encodes CDR1 GTSNPN and CDR2 SVGIG (reference sequence). The CDR3 spells CAWSAGGPNQPQHF. In DNA, the CDR3 is TGTGCCTGGAGTGCCGGTGGGCCCAATCAGCCCCAGCATTTT.

This chain connects TRBV7-9 to TRBJ2-7; D may correspond to TRBD1 or TRBD2 (6 bases each). This CDR3 comprises 13 residues. Germline CDR1 SEHNR, CDR2 FQNEAQ (reference sequence). V gave up 5 bases and J gave up 12 bases, with 20 bases separating them. The CDR3 sequence: CASSPASGALGYF. DNA of the CDR3: TGTGCCAGCAGCCCCGCATCGGGGGCTTTGGGGTACTTC. The full variable domain, in which reference TRBV7-9 and TRBJ2-7 provide the parts outside the CDR3, is DTGVSQNPRHKITKRGQNVTFRCDPISEHNRLYWYRQTLGQGPEFLTYFQNEAQLEKSRLLSDRFSAERPKGSFSTLEIQRTEQGDSAMYLCASSPASGALGYFGPGTRLTVT.

This clone was found a few times. The V and J genes are TRBV27 and TRBJ2-7; D is unclear. The germline gives CDR1 MNHEY, CDR2 SMNVEV (reference sequence). CDR3 size: 13 residues. Between the trimmed V and J ends, which lost 3 bases and 2 bases, there was a span of 8 bases. The DNA of the CDR3 is TGTGCCAGCAGTTTGGACGGAGCCTACGAGCAGTACTTC. Translating it yields CASSLDGAYEQYF.

This rearrangement joins TRBV30 to TRBJ1-6, with TRBD1 matching over 11 bases. This CDR3 spans 17 amino acids. Germline-derived CDR1 and CDR2 are GTSNPN and SVGIG (reference sequence). With 5 bases clipped from V and 1 base from J, the junction kept 7 bases outside the gene matches. CDR3 coding DNA: TGTGCCTGGGGACTTGGGACAGGGGGGTCCTATAATTCACCCCTCCACTTT. Residues: CAWGLGTGGSYNSPLHF.

This clone was seen a few times. The chain employs TRBV5-1 and TRBJ1-3; D gene ambiguous. The CDR3 has 15 residues. Trimming stripped 4 bases from V and 0 bases from J, with 11 bases between. Germline V gives CDR1 SGHRS, CDR2 YFSETQ. The CDR3 reads CASSEGWSSGNTIYF. CDR3 sequence (DNA): TGCGCCAGCAGCGAGGGATGGAGCTCTGGAAACACCATATATTTT.

This clone was seen a few times. V and J are TRBV5-6 and TRBJ2-1; a possible D gene is TRBD2 (6 bases). This CDR3 is 16 amino acids long. V was clipped by 5 bases and J by 8 bases, with 23 bases between them. Germline V lookup: CDR1 SGHDT, CDR2 YYEEEE. CDR3 sequence: CASSGGDWFYLDEQFF. As DNA, the CDR3 is TGTGCCAGCAGTGGAGGGGACTGGTTTTATTTGGATGAGCAGTTCTTC.